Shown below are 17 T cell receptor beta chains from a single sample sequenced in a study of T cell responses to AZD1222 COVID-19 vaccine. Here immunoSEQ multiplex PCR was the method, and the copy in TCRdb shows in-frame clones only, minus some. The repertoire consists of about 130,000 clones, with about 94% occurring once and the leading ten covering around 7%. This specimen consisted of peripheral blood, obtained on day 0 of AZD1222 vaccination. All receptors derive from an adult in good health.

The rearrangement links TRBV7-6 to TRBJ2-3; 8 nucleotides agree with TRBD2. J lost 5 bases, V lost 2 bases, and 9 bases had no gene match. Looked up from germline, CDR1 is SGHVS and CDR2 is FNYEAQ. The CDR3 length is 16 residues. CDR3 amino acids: CASSLNPAGDLDTQYF. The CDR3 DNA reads TGTGCCAGCAGCTTAAATCCAGCGGGAGATTTAGATACGCAGTATTTT. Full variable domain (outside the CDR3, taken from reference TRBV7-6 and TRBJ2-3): GAGVSQSPRYKVTKRGQDVALRCDPISGHVSLYWYRQALGQGPEFLTYFNYEAQQDKSGLPNDRFSAERPEGSISTLTIQRTEQRDSAMYRCASSLNPAGDLDTQYFGPGTRLTVL.

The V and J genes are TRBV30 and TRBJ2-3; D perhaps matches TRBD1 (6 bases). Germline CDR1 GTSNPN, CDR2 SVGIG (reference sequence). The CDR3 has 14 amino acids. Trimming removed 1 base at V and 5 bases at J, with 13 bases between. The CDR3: CAWSGNRELDTQYF. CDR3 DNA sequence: TGTGCCTGGAGTGGGAACAGGGAATTAGATACGCAGTATTTT.

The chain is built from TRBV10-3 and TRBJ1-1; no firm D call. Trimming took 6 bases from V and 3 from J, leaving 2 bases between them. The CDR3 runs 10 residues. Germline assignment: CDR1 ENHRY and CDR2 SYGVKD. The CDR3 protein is CAIRDTEAFF. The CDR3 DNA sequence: TGTGCCATCAGGGACACTGAAGCTTTCTTT.

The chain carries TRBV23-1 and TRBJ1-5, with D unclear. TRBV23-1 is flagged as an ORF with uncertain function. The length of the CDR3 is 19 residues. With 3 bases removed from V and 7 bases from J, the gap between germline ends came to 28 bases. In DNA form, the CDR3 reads TGCGCCAGCAGTCAGACCCGGTTTGGACGGGCAACCCGGGGACAGCCCCAGCATTTT. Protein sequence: CASSQTRFGRATRGQPQHF.

The CDR3 sequence is CSVEDETYEQYF. CDR3 DNA sequence: TGCAGCGTTGAGGACGAGACCTACGAGCAGTACTTC. The chain has TRBV29-1 and TRBJ2-7, with D uncertain. The V gene's germline CDR1 is SQVTM and CDR2 ANQGSEA. The CDR3 loop spans 12 amino acids. The germline V and J ends were trimmed by 3 bases and 2 bases, with 8 bases remaining between them.

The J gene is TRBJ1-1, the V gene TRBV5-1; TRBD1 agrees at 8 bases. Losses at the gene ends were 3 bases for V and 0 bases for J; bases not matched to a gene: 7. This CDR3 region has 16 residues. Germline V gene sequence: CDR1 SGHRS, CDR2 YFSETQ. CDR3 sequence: CASSWRTGSMNTEAFF. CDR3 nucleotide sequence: TGCGCCAGCAGCTGGAGGACAGGGTCCATGAACACTGAAGCTTTCTTT.

CDR3 sequence (DNA): TGCGCCAGCAGCTTGGCGGCAGGGTCCGACTATGGCTACACCTTC. Its translation: CASSLAAGSDYGYTF. The rearrangement joins TRBV5-1 to TRBJ1-2; maybe TRBD1 (5 bases). CDR1 and CDR2 (germline): SGHRS, YFSETQ. Trimming pared 0 bases from V and 3 bases from J, leaving 12 bases between. The CDR3 contains 15 residues.

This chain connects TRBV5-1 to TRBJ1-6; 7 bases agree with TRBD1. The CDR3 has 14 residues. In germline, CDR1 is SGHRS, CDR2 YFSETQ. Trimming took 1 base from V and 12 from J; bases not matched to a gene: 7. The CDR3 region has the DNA TGCGCCAGCAGCTTGCCAGGGGGACCTGGACCCCTCCACTTT. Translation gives CASSLPGGPGPLHF.

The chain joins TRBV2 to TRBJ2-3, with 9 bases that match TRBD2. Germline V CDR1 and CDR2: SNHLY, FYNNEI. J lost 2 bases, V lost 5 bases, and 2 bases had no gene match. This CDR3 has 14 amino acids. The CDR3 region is CASSLAGTTDTQYF. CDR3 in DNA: TGTGCCAGCAGTCTAGCGGGAACCACAGATACGCAGTATTTT.

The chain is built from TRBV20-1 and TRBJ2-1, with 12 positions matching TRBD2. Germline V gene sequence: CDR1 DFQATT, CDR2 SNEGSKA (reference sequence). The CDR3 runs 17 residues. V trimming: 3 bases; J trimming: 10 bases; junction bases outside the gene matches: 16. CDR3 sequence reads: CSASGLAGGSEYIEQFF. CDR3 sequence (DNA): TGCAGTGCTAGTGGGCTAGCGGGAGGGTCGGAGTACATAGAGCAGTTCTTC.

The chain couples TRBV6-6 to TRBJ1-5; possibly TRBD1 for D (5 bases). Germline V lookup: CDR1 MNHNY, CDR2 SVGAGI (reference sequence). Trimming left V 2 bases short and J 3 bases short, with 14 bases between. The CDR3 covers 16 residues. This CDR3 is CASSYPPGGNNQPQHF. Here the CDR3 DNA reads TGTGCCAGCAGTTACCCACCGGGGGGGAACAATCAGCCCCAGCATTTT.

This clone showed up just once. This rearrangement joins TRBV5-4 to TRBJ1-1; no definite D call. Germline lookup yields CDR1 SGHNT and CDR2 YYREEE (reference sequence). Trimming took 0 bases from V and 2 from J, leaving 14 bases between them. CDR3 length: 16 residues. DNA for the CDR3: TGTGCCAGCAGCTTGGAGGCTCCGGACCCCAACACTGAAGCTTTCTTT. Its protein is CASSLEAPDPNTEAFF.

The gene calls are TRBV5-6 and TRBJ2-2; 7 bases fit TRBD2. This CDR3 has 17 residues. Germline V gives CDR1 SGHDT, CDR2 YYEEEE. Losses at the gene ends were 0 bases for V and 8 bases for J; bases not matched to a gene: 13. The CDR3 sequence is CASSLGSRLAIGGELFF. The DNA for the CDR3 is TGTGCCAGCAGCTTGGGGTCGAGACTAGCTATCGGGGGGGAGCTGTTTTTT.

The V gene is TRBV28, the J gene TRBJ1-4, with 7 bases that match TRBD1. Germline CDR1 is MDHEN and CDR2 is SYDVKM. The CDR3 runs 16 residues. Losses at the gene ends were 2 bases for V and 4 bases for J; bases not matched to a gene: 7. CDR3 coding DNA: TGTGCCAGCAGTTTAAACAGGGGCGACCTTAATGAAAAACTGTTTTTT. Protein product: CASSLNRGDLNEKLFF.

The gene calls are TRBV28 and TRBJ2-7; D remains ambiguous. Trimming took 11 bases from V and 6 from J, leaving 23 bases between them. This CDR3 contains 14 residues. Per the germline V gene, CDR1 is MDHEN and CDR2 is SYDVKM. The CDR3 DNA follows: TGTGCCGCCGGCCCCTCTGCGGTCTCCCTCGAGCAGTACTTC. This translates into CAAGPSAVSLEQYF.

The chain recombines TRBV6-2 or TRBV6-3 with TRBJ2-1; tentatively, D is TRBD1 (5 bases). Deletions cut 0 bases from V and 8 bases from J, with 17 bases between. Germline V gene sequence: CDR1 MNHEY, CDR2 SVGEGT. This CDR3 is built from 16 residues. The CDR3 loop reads CASSYSIWTKTHEQFF. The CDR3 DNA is TGTGCCAGCAGTTACTCGATCTGGACAAAGACGCATGAGCAGTTCTTC.

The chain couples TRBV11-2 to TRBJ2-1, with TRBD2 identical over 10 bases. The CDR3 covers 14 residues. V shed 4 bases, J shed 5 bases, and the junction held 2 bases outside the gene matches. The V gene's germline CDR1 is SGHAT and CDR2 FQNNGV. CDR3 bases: TGTGCCAGCAGCTGGACTAGCGGTAACAATGAGCAGTTCTTC. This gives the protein CASSWTSGNNEQFF.